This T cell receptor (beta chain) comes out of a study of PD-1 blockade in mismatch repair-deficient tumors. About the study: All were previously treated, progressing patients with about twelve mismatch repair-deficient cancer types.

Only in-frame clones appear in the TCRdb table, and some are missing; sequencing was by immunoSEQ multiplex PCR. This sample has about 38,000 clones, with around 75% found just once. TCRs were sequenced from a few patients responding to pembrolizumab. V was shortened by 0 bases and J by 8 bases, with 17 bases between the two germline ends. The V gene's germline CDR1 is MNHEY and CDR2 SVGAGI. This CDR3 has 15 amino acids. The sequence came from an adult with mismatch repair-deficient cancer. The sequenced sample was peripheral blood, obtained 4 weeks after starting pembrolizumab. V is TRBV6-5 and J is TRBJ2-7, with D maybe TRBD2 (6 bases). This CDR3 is CASSYSLGTYPKQYF. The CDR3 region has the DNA TGTGCCAGCAGTTACTCTCTCGGGACTTACCCCAAGCAGTACTTC.